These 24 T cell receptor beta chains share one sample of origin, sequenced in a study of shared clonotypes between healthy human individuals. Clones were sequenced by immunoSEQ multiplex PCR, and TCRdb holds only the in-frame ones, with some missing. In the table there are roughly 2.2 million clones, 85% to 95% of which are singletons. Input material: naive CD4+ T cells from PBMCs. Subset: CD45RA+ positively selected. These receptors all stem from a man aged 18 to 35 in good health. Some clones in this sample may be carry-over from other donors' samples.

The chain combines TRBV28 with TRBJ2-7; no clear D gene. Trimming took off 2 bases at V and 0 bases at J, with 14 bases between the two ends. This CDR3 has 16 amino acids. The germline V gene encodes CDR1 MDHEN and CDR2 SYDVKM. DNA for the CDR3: TGTGCCAGCAGTTTACCCCTCCGCAGGTTCTCCTACGAGCAGTACTTC. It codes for CASSLPLRRFSYEQYF.

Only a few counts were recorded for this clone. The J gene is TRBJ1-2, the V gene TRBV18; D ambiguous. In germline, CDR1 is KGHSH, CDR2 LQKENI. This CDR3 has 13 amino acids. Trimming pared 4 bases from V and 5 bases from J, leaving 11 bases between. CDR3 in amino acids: CASSLTDQYGYTF. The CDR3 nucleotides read TGTGCCAGCTCACTTACGGACCAATATGGCTACACCTTC.

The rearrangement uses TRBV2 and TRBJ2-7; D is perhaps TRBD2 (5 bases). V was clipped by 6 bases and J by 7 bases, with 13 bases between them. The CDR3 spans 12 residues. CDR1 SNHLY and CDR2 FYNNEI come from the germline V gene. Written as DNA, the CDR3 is TGTGCCAGCAGCCCCTCTAGCCGAGAGCAGTACTTC. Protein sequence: CASSPSSREQYF.

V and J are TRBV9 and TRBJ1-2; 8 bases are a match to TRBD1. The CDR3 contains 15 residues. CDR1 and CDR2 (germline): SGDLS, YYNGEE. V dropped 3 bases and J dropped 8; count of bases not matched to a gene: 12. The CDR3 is CASSGVVRGLKGYTF. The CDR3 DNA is TGTGCCAGCAGCGGAGTGGTCAGGGGGCTTAAGGGCTACACCTTC.

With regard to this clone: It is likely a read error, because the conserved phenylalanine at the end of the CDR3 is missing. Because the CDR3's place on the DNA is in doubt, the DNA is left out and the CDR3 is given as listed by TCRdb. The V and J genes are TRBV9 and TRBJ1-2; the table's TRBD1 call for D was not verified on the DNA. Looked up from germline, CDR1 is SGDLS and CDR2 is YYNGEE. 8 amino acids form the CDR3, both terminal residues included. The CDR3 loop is CAGILQGL.

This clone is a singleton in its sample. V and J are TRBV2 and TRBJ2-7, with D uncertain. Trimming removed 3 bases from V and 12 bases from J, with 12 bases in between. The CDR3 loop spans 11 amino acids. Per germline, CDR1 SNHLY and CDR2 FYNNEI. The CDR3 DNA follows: TGTGCCAGCAGTGAGAGAAGGGAACTGTACTTC. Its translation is CASSERRELYF.

In nucleotides, the CDR3 is TGCGCCAGCAGGGCCACCACAGATACGCAGTATTTT. The encoded protein is CASRATTDTQYF. This chain connects TRBV10-2 to TRBJ2-3; no reliable D call. Germline V gene data show CDR1 as WSHSY and CDR2 as SAAADI. The CDR3 has 12 amino acids. V shed 6 bases and J shed 2 bases, with 6 bases lying between them.

This CDR3 reads CASSETTGGYDYGYTF. The CDR3 coding sequence is TGTGCCAGCTCCGAGACTACAGGGGGCTACGACTATGGCTACACCTTC. This chain joins TRBV18 and TRBJ1-2; 9 bases align to TRBD1. The CDR3 has 16 amino acids. Looked up from germline, CDR1 is KGHSH and CDR2 is LQKENI. Trimming removed 6 bases from V and 3 bases from J; junction bases left unmatched: 11.

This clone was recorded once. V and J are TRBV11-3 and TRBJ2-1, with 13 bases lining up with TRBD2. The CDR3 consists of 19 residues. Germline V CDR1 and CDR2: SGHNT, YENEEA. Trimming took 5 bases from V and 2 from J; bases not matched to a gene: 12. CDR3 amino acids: CASSPGTSGIEETYNEQFF. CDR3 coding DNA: TGTGCCAGCAGCCCCGGGACTAGCGGGATCGAAGAAACCTACAATGAGCAGTTCTTC.

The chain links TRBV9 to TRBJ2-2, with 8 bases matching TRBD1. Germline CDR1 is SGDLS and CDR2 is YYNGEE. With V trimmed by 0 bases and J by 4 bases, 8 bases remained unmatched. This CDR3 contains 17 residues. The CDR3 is CASSVAPRGLSTGELFF. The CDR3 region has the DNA TGTGCCAGCAGCGTAGCTCCCAGGGGGCTGAGCACCGGGGAGCTGTTTTTT.

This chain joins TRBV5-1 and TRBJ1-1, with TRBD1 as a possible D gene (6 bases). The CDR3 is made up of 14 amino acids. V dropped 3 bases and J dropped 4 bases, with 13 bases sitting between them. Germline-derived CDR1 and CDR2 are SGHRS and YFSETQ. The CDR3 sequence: CASSYGGTSTEAFF. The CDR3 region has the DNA TGCGCCAGCAGCTATGGGGGGACATCCACTGAAGCTTTCTTT.

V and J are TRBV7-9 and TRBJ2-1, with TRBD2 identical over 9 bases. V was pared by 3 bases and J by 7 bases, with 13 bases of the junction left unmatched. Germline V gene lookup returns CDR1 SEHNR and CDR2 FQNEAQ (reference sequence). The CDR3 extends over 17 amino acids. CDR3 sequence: CASSLRPTRLAGNEQFF. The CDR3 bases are TGTGCCAGCAGCTTGAGGCCGACCCGGCTAGCGGGGAATGAGCAGTTCTTC.

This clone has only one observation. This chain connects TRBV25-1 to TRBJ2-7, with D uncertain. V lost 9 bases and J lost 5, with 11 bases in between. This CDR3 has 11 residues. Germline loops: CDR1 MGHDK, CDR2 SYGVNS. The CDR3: CASVSIDEQYF. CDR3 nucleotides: TGTGCCAGTGTCAGTATCGACGAGCAGTACTTC.

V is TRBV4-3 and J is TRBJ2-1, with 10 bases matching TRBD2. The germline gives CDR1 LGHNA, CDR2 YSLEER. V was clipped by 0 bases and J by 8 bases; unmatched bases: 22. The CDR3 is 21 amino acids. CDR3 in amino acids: CASSQDGSLKVLAGVGHEQFF. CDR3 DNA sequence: TGCGCCAGCAGCCAAGATGGGTCCCTTAAAGTCCTAGCGGGAGTCGGACATGAGCAGTTCTTC.

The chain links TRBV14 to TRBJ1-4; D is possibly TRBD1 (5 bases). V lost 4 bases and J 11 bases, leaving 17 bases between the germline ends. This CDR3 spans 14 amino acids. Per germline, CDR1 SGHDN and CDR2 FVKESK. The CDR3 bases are TGTGCCAGCAGCCGAGGGGAAGTGCTTGATAAACTGTTTTTT. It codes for CASSRGEVLDKLFF.

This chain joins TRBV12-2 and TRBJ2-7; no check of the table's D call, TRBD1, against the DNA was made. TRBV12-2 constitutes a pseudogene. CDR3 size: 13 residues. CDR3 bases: TGTGCAAGGAAACCGGAAAGACAGGACGAGCAGTACTTC. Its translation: CARKPERQDEQYF.

CDR3 sequence (DNA): TGTGCCAGCAGGGGAGAGACCCAGTACTTC. It yields the protein CASRGETQYF. The J gene is TRBJ2-5, the V gene TRBV7-9, with no clear D. The CDR3 is made up of 10 amino acids. CDR1 and CDR2 from the germline V gene are SEHNR and FQNEAQ (reference sequence). The V and J ends lost 6 bases and 4 bases respectively, with 3 bases between them.

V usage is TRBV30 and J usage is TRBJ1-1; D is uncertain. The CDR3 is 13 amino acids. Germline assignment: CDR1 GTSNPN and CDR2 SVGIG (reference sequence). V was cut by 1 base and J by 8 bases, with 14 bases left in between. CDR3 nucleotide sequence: TGTGCCTGGAGTGCCAACAGAATTAGAGAAGCTTTCTTT. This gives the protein CAWSANRIREAFF.

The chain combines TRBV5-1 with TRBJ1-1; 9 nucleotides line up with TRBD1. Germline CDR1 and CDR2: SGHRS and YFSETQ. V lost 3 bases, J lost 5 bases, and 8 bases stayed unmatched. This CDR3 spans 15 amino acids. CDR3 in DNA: TGCGCCAGCAGCTATGCCGGGACAGGGTCTACTGAAGCTTTCTTT. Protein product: CASSYAGTGSTEAFF.

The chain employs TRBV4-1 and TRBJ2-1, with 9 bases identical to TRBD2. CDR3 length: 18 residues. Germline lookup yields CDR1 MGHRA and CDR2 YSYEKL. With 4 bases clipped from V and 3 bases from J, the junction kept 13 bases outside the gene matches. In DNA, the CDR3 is TGCGCCAGCAGCCCGCAATTGACTAGCGGAGAGGGCTACAATGAGCAGTTCTTC. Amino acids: CASSPQLTSGEGYNEQFF.

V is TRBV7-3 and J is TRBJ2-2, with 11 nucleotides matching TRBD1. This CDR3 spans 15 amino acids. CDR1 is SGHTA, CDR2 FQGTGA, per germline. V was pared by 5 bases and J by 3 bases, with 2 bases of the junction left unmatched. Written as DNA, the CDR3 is TGTGCCAGCAGCCTGGGACAGGGGGACACCGGGGAGCTGTTTTTT. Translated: CASSLGQGDTGELFF.

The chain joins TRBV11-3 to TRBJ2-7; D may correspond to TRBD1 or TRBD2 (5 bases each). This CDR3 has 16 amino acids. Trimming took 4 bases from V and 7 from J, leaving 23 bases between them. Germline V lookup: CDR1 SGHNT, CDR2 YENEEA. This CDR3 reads CASSSDPGTVVGEQYF. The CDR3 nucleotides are TGTGCCAGCAGCTCAGACCCCGGGACGGTGGTCGGAGAGCAGTACTTC.

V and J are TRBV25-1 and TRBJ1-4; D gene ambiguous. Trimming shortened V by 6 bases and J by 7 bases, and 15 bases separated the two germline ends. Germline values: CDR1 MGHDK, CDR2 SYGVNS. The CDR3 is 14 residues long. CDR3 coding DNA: TGTGCCAGCAGGCCCGACTGGACTTCTGAAAAACTGTTTTTT. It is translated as CASRPDWTSEKLFF.

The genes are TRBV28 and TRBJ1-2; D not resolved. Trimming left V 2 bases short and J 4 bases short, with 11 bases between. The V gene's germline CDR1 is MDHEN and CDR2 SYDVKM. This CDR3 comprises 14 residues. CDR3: CASSLATEVYGYTF. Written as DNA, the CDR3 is TGTGCCAGCAGTTTAGCCACAGAGGTCTATGGCTACACCTTC.